This entry features one T cell receptor (beta chain) sequence. This clone has at least ten counts. The target of this receptor is not known. Read coverage stops 3 residues before the CDR3 terminus; the germline J gene supplies the remainder. The CDR3 sequence holds 14 residues, the cysteine and phenylalanine included. Of the CDR3's DNA, 33 bases were read; they are in frame from base 1. The germline V gene encodes CDR1 MNHNS and CDR2 SASEGT. Deletion took 2 bases off V and 5 bases off J, with a span of 12 bases between the germline ends. These data come from a study of T cell clonality in common variable immunodeficiency (dated by TCRdb to between 2014 and 2016). Paper-wide results and their limitations: Despite equal DNA input, controls averaged roughly 80,000 unique sequences per sample versus about 30,000 in CVID samples. Patient heterogeneity within the CVID cohort put limits on correlating repertoire features with clinical complications. The authors noted that sequencing repertoires of T cell subpopulations would be needed to clarify what caused the increased clonality in CVID. Increased TCRbeta clonality was found in CVID subjects compared with healthy controls (t-test p = 0.018), with the increase being most characteristic of about a third of subjects. Fewer TCRbeta clones were shared among CVID subjects than among healthy controls (p < 0.0001). CVID TCRbeta sequences were reported to have fewer deletions and N-nucleotide insertions and to lack highly modified clones with 13 or more V deletions.

Standard criteria were used to diagnose CVID, namely serum IgG, IgA and/or IgM reduced below the normal range together with specific antibody deficiency. A total of roughly 44 subjects (approximately 15 female and 30 or so male; age range about 8 to 65 years, mean age 40) were included in the CVID group. Most of the CVID patients and most of the healthy controls were of Caucasian heritage. All CVID subjects had received replacement immunoglobulin therapy for at least one year at the time of study participation. At blood collection, none of the CVID subjects was ill or on immunomodulatory or immunosuppressive medication. From each donor, roughly 5 to 8 ml of heparinized peripheral whole blood was collected. Genomic DNA from adults with common variable immune deficiency (CVID) and from healthy adult controls was used for sequencing of TCRbeta CDR3 repertoires. Diluted blood was density-centrifuged over Hypaque 1077 or Ficoll-Paque to isolate peripheral blood mononuclear cells. Unsorted mononuclear cells served as the source of genomic DNA, which was extracted either by Qiagen column purification or by a centrifugation-based method.

Equivalent amounts of genomic DNA from CVID and control samples were used as sequencing input. For every sample, a 60 bp segment covering the rearranged TCRbeta CDR3 region was amplified and then sequenced. The immunoSEQ assay, a bias-corrected multiplex PCR with high-throughput sequencing, was employed for TCRbeta amplification. Per the authors' processing: Every unique nucleotide sequence counted as a clone and was annotated with V, D and J genes, copy number and frequency. Sequences were labeled productive if in frame, and non-productive if out of frame or containing stop codons. As previously described, clonality was computed from Shannon's entropy. The predicted amino acid sequences of productive clones were used to derive mean CDR3 Kyte-Doolittle hydropathy. Hierarchical clustering of scaled V gene usage was performed with the R hclust function using Manhattan distance and complete linkage. Sharing of clones by CDR3 amino acid sequence was evaluated by resampling 12 repertoires per group over 100 rounds. The repertoires were screened for some 70 published EBV-specific TCRbeta sequences and roughly 240 published CMV-specific TCRbeta sequences. A couple of CVID samples that yielded fewer than 10,000 sequences were excluded from the analysis, so 35 to 50 CVID repertoires were retained. TCRdb re-hosts the immuneACCESS table, in-frame sequences only. Its copies lack some clones; in the studies checked, an unresolved V gene accounts for under half of them, and the cause for the rest is not known. V, J and clone size are those of that table, while D and trimming were read from the DNA. Across this sample, about 19,000 clones were tabulated and none appeared just once. The ten largest clones take up 2.5% of the sample.

The chain couples TRBV6-1 to TRBJ2-5; the D gene is tentatively TRBD1 or TRBD2, each matching 5 bases. This clonotype was obtained from a human donor with common variable immunodeficiency. Sample: peripheral blood mononuclear cells. The CDR3 is CASSERGVSETQYF. The CDR3 DNA, read in part, is TGTGCCAGCAGTGAAAGAGGGGTGTCGGAGACC.